The rows below give T cell receptor beta chains drawn from one sample of a study of T cells after yellow fever vaccination. Via MiXCR, TCRdb re-called the 5' RACE reads, giving one row per CDR3 protein. The table lists about 260,000 distinct CDR3 sequences, around 5.2% of them singletons. Material: CD4+ T cells sorted from PBMCs, obtained on the day of the yellow fever booster vaccination. The receptors originated from a man aged 18-30 years who received the YFV17D yellow fever vaccine. The CDR3 runs from the conserved cysteine through the conserved F or W. Fields, in order: J gene, D gene, V gene, clone size, CDR3 DNA, CDR3 protein. A D gene is named only where the DNA matches it firmly. For some rows the clone size is stated as once, few or many, or as a class when expanded; others skip it.

>TRBJ2-3|TRBD2|TRBV4-2|few
TGTGCCAGCAGCCAAGCCCTAGCGGGGGCGGGAGATACGCAGTATTTT
CASSQALAGAGDTQYF
>TRBJ2-3|-|TRBV3-1|many
TGTGCCAGCAGCTTCCGTTCTAGACCCACGCAGTATTTT
CASSFRSRPTQYF
>TRBJ2-3|-|TRBV20-1|-
TGCAGTGCTTCCCAGTACTCTAGCACAGATACGCAGTATTTT
CSASQYSSTDTQYF
>TRBJ2-2|TRBD2|TRBV5-4|few
TGTGCCAGCAGCTTGAAGCGGGGGGGCACCGCCGGGGAGCTGTTTTTT
CASSLKRGGTAGELFF
>TRBJ2-1|-|TRBV30|-
TGTGCCTGGAGTGCGATAGGACAGTACAATGAGCAGTTCTTC
CAWSAIGQYNEQFF
>TRBJ1-5|TRBD1|TRBV20-1|many
TGCAGTGCAAAGACAGGGGTCAATCAGCCCCAGCATTTT
CSAKTGVNQPQHF
>TRBJ2-1|-|TRBV19|-
TGTGCCAGTAGTAGAGGCAGGGGCGCGTCGAATGAGCAGTTCTTC
CASSRGRGASNEQFF
>TRBJ1-1|-|TRBV5-1|-
TGCGCCAGCGGCCCTGGTGAGACTGAAGCTTTCTTT
CASGPGETEAFF
>TRBJ2-2|TRBD1|TRBV5-1|few
TGCGCCAGCAGCTTGGGGGACAGGTATTACACCGGGGAGCTGTTTTTT
CASSLGDRYYTGELFF
>TRBJ2-1|-|TRBV7-2|few
TGTGCCAGCAGCTTAGAACGGGGTGCCTACAATGAGCAGTTCTTC
CASSLERGAYNEQFF
>TRBJ1-1|-|TRBV6-5|-
TGTGCCAGCAGTCACACCTCGCGGAACACTGAAGCTTTCTTT
CASSHTSRNTEAFF
>TRBJ1-6|TRBD1|TRBV10-3|many
TGTGCCATCAGTGAGTTGGGACAGAATGATTCACCCCTCCACTTT
CAISELGQNDSPLHF
>TRBJ2-5|TRBD1|TRBV5-1|-
TGCGCCAGCAGCATGACAGGGGGCACGGAGACCCAGTACTTC
CASSMTGGTETQYF
>TRBJ2-7|-|TRBV27|few
TGTGCCAGCAGTTGGTTCGGGGGCCCCTACGAGCAGTACTTC
CASSWFGGPYEQYF
>TRBJ1-1|-|TRBV29-1|-
TGCAGCGCCATTCCTTGGGGATTCGACACTGAAGCTTTCTTT
CSAIPWGFDTEAFF
>TRBJ1-2|TRBD1|TRBV19|few
TGTGCCAGTAGTATTAGGACACAGGGGGCCTATGGCTACACCTTC
CASSIRTQGAYGYTF
>TRBJ2-2|-|TRBV5-1|many
TGCGCCAGCAGCTTGCTCCAGGGGTCAATCACCGGGGAGCTGTTTTTT
CASSLLQGSITGELFF
>TRBJ2-7|-|TRBV20-1|-
TGCAGTGCTAGAGATATAGCTTCCTACGAGCAGTACTTC
CSARDIASYEQYF
>TRBJ2-7|TRBD1|TRBV5-5|many
TGTGCCAGCAGCTTCCAGGACAGGGGTTCCTACGAGCAGTACTTC
CASSFQDRGSYEQYF
>TRBJ1-2|TRBD1|TRBV4-3|-
TGCGCCAGCAGCCACCAGACAGGGTTGATTTATGGCTACACCTTC
CASSHQTGLIYGYTF
>TRBJ1-2|TRBD1|TRBV7-2|few
TGTGCCAGCAGCTTAGGGACAGGAGCCTATGGCTACACCTTC
CASSLGTGAYGYTF
>TRBJ2-1|-|TRBV5-4|-
TGTGCCAGCAGCCGAGACAGTAGCTCCTACAATGAGCAGTTCTTC
CASSRDSSSYNEQFF
>TRBJ1-5|-|TRBV29-1|many
TGCAGCGTTGTGGACAAGTTCCAGCCCCAGCATTTT
CSVVDKFQPQHF
>TRBJ2-2|TRBD2|TRBV11-3|-
TGTGCCAGCATCCGAAGACTAGCGGGGGGGCCGCTGTTTTTT
CASIRRLAGGPLFF
>TRBJ2-1|-|TRBV24-1|many
TGTGCCACCAGTGATTTCCGGGGGCCAAGGGACAATGAGCAGTTCTTC
CATSDFRGPRDNEQFF
>TRBJ1-1|-|TRBV10-3|-
TGTGCCATCAGTGAGGGGGCGATCGAAGCTTTCTTT
CAISEGAIEAFF
>TRBJ2-1|-|TRBV5-1|few
TGCGCCAGCAGCTTTGACCAACTGGATTCTAATGAGCAGTTCTTC
CASSFDQLDSNEQFF
>TRBJ1-5|-|TRBV20-1|few
TGCAGTGCTAGAGTGGCAGGGCGGCAGCCCCAGCATTTT
CSARVAGRQPQHF
>TRBJ2-2|-|TRBV7-2|many
TGTGCCAGCAATCAGGTCACCGGGGAGCTGTTTTTT
CASNQVTGELFF
>TRBJ2-5|TRBD1|TRBV3-1|few
TGTGCCAGCAGCCAAGTTTCCGGGACAGGGTCACTTCAAGAGACCCAGTACTTC
CASSQVSGTGSLQETQYF
>TRBJ1-1|-|TRBV3-1|-
TGTGCCAGCAGCCAGCAGCCGATGAACACTGAAGCTTTCTTT
CASSQQPMNTEAFF
>TRBJ2-5|-|TRBV7-2|-
TGTGCCAGCAGCCTAGTGGGAGGTCGGGTACGAGAGACCCAGTACTTC
CASSLVGGRVRETQYF
>TRBJ2-6|-|TRBV6-5|-
TGTGCCAGCAGTACGGTTTCCTCTGGGGCCAACGTCCTGACTTTC
CASSTVSSGANVLTF
>TRBJ1-1|TRBD1|TRBV4-3|many
TGCGCCAGCAGCATGGGACAGGGAAGGACTGAAGCTTTCTTT
CASSMGQGRTEAFF
>TRBJ2-3|TRBD2|TRBV5-4|-
TGTGCCAGCAGCCCCAGTAAAGGAGTGACTAGCGGGGGGGCTAGCACAGATACGCAGTATTTT
CASSPSKGVTSGGASTDTQYF
>TRBJ2-7|TRBD1|TRBV7-2|few
TGTGCCAGCAGCTACCTGGACAGGAGCTCCTACGAGCAGTACTTC
CASSYLDRSSYEQYF
>TRBJ2-3|TRBD2|TRBV7-9|few
TGTGCCAGCAGCTTAACGGGGGGGGTCACAGATACGCAGTATTTT
CASSLTGGVTDTQYF
>TRBJ2-5|TRBD2|TRBV6-2/TRBV6-3|few
TGTGCCAGCAGCGCCAGACTAGCGGGGGAGCAAGAGACCCAGTACTTC
CASSARLAGEQETQYF
>TRBJ2-5|-|TRBV5-6|-
TGTGCCAGCAGCTCCCTAATGGGGGGGCAGACCCAGTACTTC
CASSSLMGGQTQYF
>TRBJ2-2|-|TRBV3-1|few
TGTGCCAGCAGCCAACCCTGGTCAGCCCTCGCCGGGGAGCTGTTTTTT
CASSQPWSALAGELFF
>TRBJ2-7|-|TRBV6-5|few
TGTGCCAGCAGTTACAGTCGGAACAGACCGTACGAGCAGTACTTC
CASSYSRNRPYEQYF
>TRBJ2-7|TRBD1|TRBV11-1|-
TGTGCCAGCAGTTACCGGACAGGGCCCTACGAGCAGTACTTC
CASSYRTGPYEQYF
>TRBJ1-4|-|TRBV12-3/TRBV12-4|-
TGTGCCAGCAGTTTAGGGTTCCACCCAGAAAAACTGTTTTTT
CASSLGFHPEKLFF
>TRBJ1-6|-|TRBV5-1|-
TGCGCCAGCAGCTTGGCTGTCAGGCTCAATTCACCCCTCCACTTT
CASSLAVRLNSPLHF
>TRBJ1-6|TRBD1|TRBV9|few
TGTGCCAGCAGCGTAGAGGACAGGGGGAATTCACCCCTCCACTTT
CASSVEDRGNSPLHF